This paragraph reports one T cell receptor beta chain. Its antigen remains unidentified. This specimen comes from a study of cytomegalovirus exposure and HLA in healthy donors. The wider study: The 100 to 150 validation repertoires, a later analysis reported, used the same platform as the approximately 670 repertoires from the first cohort. The study, taken as a whole, reports: Later, an analysis found that TCR clusters from the first cohort tended to co-occur in the roughly 120 validation repertoires. The authors confirmed in vitro that three CMV-associated chains were specific for CMV antigens. Cytomegalovirus association was listed for 150 to 200 TCR beta chains.

V shed 6 bases and J shed 3 bases, with 9 bases lying between them. This CDR3 has 14 amino acids. In germline, CDR1 is SNHLY, CDR2 FYNNEI. TCRdb's copy holds only in-frame clones and misses some; the assay was immunoSEQ multiplex PCR. The table lists 130,000 or so clones, over 85% of them singletons. Sequenced: PBMCs. The V and J genes are TRBV2 and TRBJ1-6; perhaps TRBD1 as D (6 bases). The TCR sequence derives from a young man in good health and CMV-seronegative. This CDR3 is CASSRGGYNSPLHF. CDR3 nucleotides: TGTGCCAGCAGCAGGGGTGGCTATAATTCACCCCTCCACTTT.